What follows are 19 T cell receptor beta chains derived from one specimen sequenced in a study of shared clonotypes between healthy human individuals. Only in-frame clones appear in the TCRdb table, and some are missing; sequencing was by immunoSEQ multiplex PCR. The data hold 2 million to 2.5 million clones, with more than 90% observed a single time. Sequences were obtained from naive CD4+ T cells sorted from blood. Subset reported: CD45RA+ positively selected. The source is a man between 18 and 29 years old in good health.

This rearrangement joins TRBV14 to TRBJ1-6, with D perhaps matching TRBD1 (5 bases). Germline V gene lookup returns CDR1 SGHDN and CDR2 FVKESK. The V end was cut by 1 base, the J end by 3 bases, with 7 bases between. The CDR3 is 15 residues long. CDR3: CASSQVQGYNSPLHF. For the CDR3, the DNA is TGTGCCAGCAGCCAAGTGCAGGGCTATAATTCACCCCTCCACTTT.

The chain uses TRBV18 and TRBJ2-3, with 9 nucleotides matching TRBD1. The V gene's germline CDR1 is KGHSH and CDR2 LQKENI. The CDR3 totals 17 residues. J lost 5 bases, V lost 2 bases, and 11 bases had no gene match. The CDR3 is CASSPREQGAARDTQYF. The CDR3 DNA reads TGTGCCAGCTCACCAAGGGAACAGGGGGCCGCCAGAGATACGCAGTATTTT.

The J gene is TRBJ2-7, the V gene TRBV7-2; 11 bases line up with TRBD2. Trimming removed 5 bases from V and 0 bases from J; junction bases left unmatched: 0. The germline V gene has CDR1 SGHTA and CDR2 FQGNSA. The CDR3 is made up of 14 amino acids. This CDR3 is CASSGTSGSYEQYF. CDR3 bases: TGTGCCAGCAGCGGGACTAGCGGCTCCTACGAGCAGTACTTC.

Comment on this clone: The sample has other DNA sequences that encode this CDR3 too. The chain has TRBV6-5 and TRBJ2-6; TRBD1 or TRBD2 may be the D gene (5 bases each). This CDR3 spans 15 amino acids. The germline CDR1 and CDR2 sequences are MNHEY and SVGAGI. V shed 2 bases and J shed 1 base, with 6 bases lying between them. The CDR3 DNA follows: TGTGCCAGCAGTTACGAGGGGTCTGGGGCCAACGTCCTGACTTTC. It translates to CASSYEGSGANVLTF.

The genes are TRBV10-3 and TRBJ2-7, with D maybe TRBD2 (6 bases). The CDR3 totals 14 residues. In germline, CDR1 is ENHRY, CDR2 SYGVKD. Trimming stripped 7 bases from V and 0 bases from J, with 13 bases between. CDR3 bases: TGTGCCATCACCCATAGCGGAGCCTCCTACGAGCAGTACTTC. Amino acids: CAITHSGASYEQYF.

The chain joins TRBV18 to TRBJ1-2; no reliable D call. The CDR3 covers 14 residues. Trimming left V 0 bases short and J 8 bases short, with 13 bases between. CDR1 is KGHSH, CDR2 LQKENI, per germline. CDR3 residues: CASSPPAFREGYTF. CDR3 bases: TGTGCCAGCTCACCACCGGCGTTTCGAGAGGGCTACACCTTC.

V gene TRBV30 combines with J gene TRBJ2-7, with D maybe TRBD1 (6 bases). The V and J ends lost 2 bases and 7 bases respectively, with 15 bases between them. The germline gives CDR1 GTSNPN, CDR2 SVGIG (reference sequence). The CDR3 runs 13 residues. The CDR3 loop is CAWSTSDRREQYF. As DNA, the CDR3 is TGTGCCTGGAGTACTTCCGACAGGAGGGAGCAGTACTTC.

The chain joins TRBV6-1 to TRBJ1-1, with no clear D. The V gene's germline CDR1 is MNHNS and CDR2 SASEGT. The CDR3 is made up of 13 amino acids. V was clipped by 8 bases and J by 4 bases, with 14 bases between them. The CDR3 nucleotides read TGTGCCAGCGATCAATTCGGAGGCACTGAAGCTTTCTTT. Residues: CASDQFGGTEAFF.

This chain links TRBV4-3 with TRBJ2-1; 9 positions match TRBD2. This CDR3 contains 16 residues. Germline CDR1 and CDR2: LGHNA and YSLEER. The V and J ends lost 4 bases and 7 bases, in that order; junction bases with no gene match: 11. As DNA, the CDR3 is TGCGCCAGCAGCCCCGGGAGAGGTAGCGGGAGTAATGAGCAGTTCTTC. As protein: CASSPGRGSGSNEQFF.

This chain links TRBV6-1 with TRBJ1-2; D uncertain. This CDR3 is built from 13 residues. Germline values: CDR1 MNHNS, CDR2 SASEGT. V was trimmed by 0 bases and J by 6 bases, leaving 8 bases between them. The CDR3 is CASSEASAHGYTF. The CDR3, as DNA: TGTGCCAGCAGTGAAGCTTCGGCACATGGCTACACCTTC.

The V call is TRBV30, the J call TRBJ1-4; D unclear. CDR3 length: 12 residues. V was shortened by 0 bases and J by 9 bases, with 8 bases between the two germline ends. Germline V gene data show CDR1 as GTSNPN and CDR2 as SVGIG (reference sequence). The CDR3 spells CAWSVQEQKLFF. DNA for the CDR3: TGTGCCTGGAGTGTACAAGAGCAAAAACTGTTTTTT.

In regard to this clone: Different DNA sequences within this sample yield the same CDR3. This chain uses TRBV2 with TRBJ2-5; 9 nucleotides align to TRBD2. J lost 4 bases, V lost 4 bases, and 1 base had no gene match. CDR3 size: 13 residues. The germline CDR1 and CDR2 sequences are SNHLY and FYNNEI. CDR3 region: CASSGLAVETQYF. The CDR3 DNA follows: TGTGCCAGCAGTGGACTAGCGGTAGAGACCCAGTACTTC.

CDR3 DNA: TGTGCCAGCTCACCATCCACTAGCGGGACCTCCTACGAGCAGTACTTC. Translation: CASSPSTSGTSYEQYF. J is TRBJ2-7 and V is TRBV18; 10 nucleotides line up with TRBD2. The CDR3 totals 16 residues. Losses at the gene ends were 2 bases for V and 0 bases for J; bases not matched to a gene: 4. Germline V CDR1 and CDR2: KGHSH, LQKENI.

The chain joins TRBV5-1 to TRBJ2-3, with 9 bases aligning to TRBD2. The CDR3 spans 16 residues. The ends lost 4 bases at V and 0 bases at J; junction bases unmatched: 6. Germline V CDR1 and CDR2: SGHRS, YFSETQ. CDR3 sequence reads: CASSPNSGRSTDTQYF. For the CDR3, the DNA is TGCGCCAGCAGCCCGAATAGCGGGAGAAGCACAGATACGCAGTATTTT.

In regard to this clone: The sample has other DNA sequences that encode this CDR3 too. The V call is TRBV7-8, the J call TRBJ1-1; weak D call: TRBD1 (5 bases). This CDR3 is 13 amino acids long. V was shortened by 1 base and J by 5 bases, with 8 bases between the two germline ends. Germline-derived CDR1 and CDR2 are SGHVS and FQNEAQ. The CDR3 spells CASSLGGGTEAFF. In DNA form, the CDR3 reads TGTGCCAGCAGCTTAGGGGGGGGAACTGAAGCTTTCTTT.

The CDR3 DNA reads TGTGCCTGGAGTCCTTCCCTTACCGACTATAATGAAAAACTGTTTTTT. Translated, it gives CAWSPSLTDYNEKLFF. V gene TRBV30 combines with J gene TRBJ1-4, with D unclear. The CDR3 totals 16 residues. Trimming removed 2 bases at V and 4 bases at J, with 17 bases between. Germline lookup yields CDR1 GTSNPN and CDR2 SVGIG (reference sequence).

The genes are TRBV5-1 and TRBJ1-1, with D maybe TRBD1 (5 bases). This CDR3 is built from 13 residues. V dropped 4 bases and J dropped 9 bases, with 16 bases sitting between them. CDR1 and CDR2 from the germline V gene are SGHRS and YFSETQ. CDR3 DNA sequence: TGCGCCAGCAGCGGACCTGGGGAGGGACAAGCTTTCTTT. It encodes CASSGPGEGQAFF.

The V and J genes are TRBV5-6 and TRBJ2-1, with 11 bases aligning to TRBD1. The ends lost 3 bases at V and 6 bases at J; junction bases unmatched: 11. The CDR3 is 17 amino acids. The germline gives CDR1 SGHDT, CDR2 YYEEEE. CDR3 sequence (DNA): TGTGCCAGCAGCTGGATTATGTCGGACAGGGGGCTCAATGAGCAGTTCTTC. Translation: CASSWIMSDRGLNEQFF. Drawing the rest from reference TRBV5-6 and TRBJ2-1, the complete variable domain is DAGVTQSPTHLIKTRGQQVTLRCSPKSGHDTVSWYQQALGQGPQFIFQYYEEEERQRGNFPDRFSGHQFPNYSSELNVNALLLGDSALYLCASSWIMSDRGLNEQFFGPGTRLTVL.

This rearrangement joins TRBV28 to TRBJ2-2, with 9 bases that match TRBD1. Germline lookup yields CDR1 MDHEN and CDR2 SYDVKM. V was clipped by 6 bases and J by 4 bases; unmatched bases: 6. This CDR3 has 15 residues. This chain's CDR3 is CASSHRDRVTGELFF. The DNA of the CDR3 is TGTGCCAGCAGCCACCGGGACAGGGTCACCGGGGAGCTGTTTTTT.